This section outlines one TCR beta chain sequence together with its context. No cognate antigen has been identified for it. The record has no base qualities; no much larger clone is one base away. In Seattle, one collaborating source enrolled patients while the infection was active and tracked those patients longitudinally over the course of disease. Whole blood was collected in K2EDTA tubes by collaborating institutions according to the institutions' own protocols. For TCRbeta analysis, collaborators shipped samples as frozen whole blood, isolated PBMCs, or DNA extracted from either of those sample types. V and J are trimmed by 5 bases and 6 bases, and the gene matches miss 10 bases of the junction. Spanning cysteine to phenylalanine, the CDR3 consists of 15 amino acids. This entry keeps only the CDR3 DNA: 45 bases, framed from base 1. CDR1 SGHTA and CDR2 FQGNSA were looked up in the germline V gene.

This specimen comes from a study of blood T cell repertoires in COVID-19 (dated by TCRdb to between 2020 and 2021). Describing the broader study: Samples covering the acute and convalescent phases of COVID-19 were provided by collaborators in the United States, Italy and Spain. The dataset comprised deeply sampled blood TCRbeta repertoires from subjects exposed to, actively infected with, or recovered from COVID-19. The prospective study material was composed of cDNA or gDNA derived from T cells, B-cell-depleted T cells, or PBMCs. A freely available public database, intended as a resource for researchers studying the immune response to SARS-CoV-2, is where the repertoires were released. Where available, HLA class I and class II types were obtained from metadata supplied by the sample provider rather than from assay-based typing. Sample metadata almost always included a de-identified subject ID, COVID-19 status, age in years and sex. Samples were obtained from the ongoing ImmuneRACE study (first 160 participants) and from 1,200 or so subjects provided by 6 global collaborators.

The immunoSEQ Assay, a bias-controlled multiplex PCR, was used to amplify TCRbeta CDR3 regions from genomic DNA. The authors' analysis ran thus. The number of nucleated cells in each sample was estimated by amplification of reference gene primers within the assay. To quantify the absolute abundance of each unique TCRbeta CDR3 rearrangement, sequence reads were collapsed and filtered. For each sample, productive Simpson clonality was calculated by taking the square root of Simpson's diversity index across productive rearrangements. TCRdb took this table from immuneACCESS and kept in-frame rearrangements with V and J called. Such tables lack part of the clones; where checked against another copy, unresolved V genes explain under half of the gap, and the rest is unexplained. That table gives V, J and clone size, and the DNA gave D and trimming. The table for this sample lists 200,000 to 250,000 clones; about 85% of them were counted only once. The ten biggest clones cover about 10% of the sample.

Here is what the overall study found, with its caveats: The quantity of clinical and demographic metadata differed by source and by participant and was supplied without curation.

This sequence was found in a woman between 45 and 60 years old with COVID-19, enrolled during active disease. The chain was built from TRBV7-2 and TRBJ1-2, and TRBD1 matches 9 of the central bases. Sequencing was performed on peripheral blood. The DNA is TGTGCCAGCAGCCCCCGGGGGACAGGGAGCGATGGCTACACCTTC. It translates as CASSPRGTGSDGYTF.